The rows below give T cell receptor beta chains drawn from one sample of a study of blood T cell repertoires in COVID-19. Sequenced by immunoSEQ multiplex PCR; TCRdb stores in-frame clones only, minus some. Of some 460,000 clones in the sample, around 89% were seen once. The sample consisted of peripheral blood. Source of these receptors: a woman aged 25 to 39 with acute or convalescent COVID-19. Both conserved end residues are trimmed from each CDR3. Rows may omit the clone size; those that give it use once, few, many or a size class.

V gene,clone size,J gene,CDR3 protein
TRBV5-5,-,TRBJ2-7,ASSKRQGPSSYEQY
TRBV14,-,TRBJ1-2,ASSQDRTESGLRFNYGYT
TRBV11-3,-,TRBJ1-3,ASSLGGGVVGNTIY
TRBV7-9,-,TRBJ1-3,ASSLAALPGNTIY
TRBV2,-,TRBJ1-2,ASSNSADGYT
TRBV30,-,TRBJ2-6,AWGGRDSGANVLT
TRBV2,-,TRBJ2-3,ASSENSGTQY
TRBV28,-,TRBJ2-7,ASSLGQGFREQY
TRBV9,-,TRBJ2-2,ASSGRTGDRTGELF
TRBV29-1,-,TRBJ2-1,SVGGVWTVPYNEQF
TRBV28,-,TRBJ1-1,ASSLGTVNTEAF
TRBV7-2,once,TRBJ2-1,ASSFYRTSGEF
TRBV4-1,-,TRBJ2-2,ASSPREAGATGELF
TRBV5-6,-,TRBJ1-2,ASSLGSRRGYT
TRBV9,few,TRBJ1-6,ASSVSDWSPLH
TRBV28,-,TRBJ1-2,ASSLKQGFYGYT
TRBV3-1/TRBV3-2,-,TRBJ1-1,ASSQSPDTEAF
TRBV7-9,-,TRBJ2-7,ASRKELDYEQY
TRBV19,-,TRBJ2-1,ASSPSGENYNEQF
TRBV29-1,-,TRBJ2-1,SVSQKYNEQF
TRBV9,-,TRBJ2-2,ASRSGIGELF
TRBV21-1,-,TRBJ2-5,ASPEGCETQY
TRBV3-1/TRBV3-2,-,TRBJ1-6,ASSPGGIEDSPLH
TRBV19,-,TRBJ2-1,ASSSPPEYNEQF
TRBV14,-,TRBJ2-5,ASSQAGTQY
TRBV5-4,-,TRBJ2-1,ASSSTPHNEQF
TRBV5-5,once,TRBJ2-7,ASSHLQGYEQY
TRBV6-5,-,TRBJ1-5,ASSNSTGWQPQH
TRBV5-1,-,TRBJ2-3,ASSFSGEDTQY
TRBV6-5,-,TRBJ1-1,ATALRENTEAF
TRBV11-2,-,TRBJ1-5,ASSTSLGGDQH
TRBV15,-,TRBJ1-1,ATSRDLSGQVQAF
TRBV3-1/TRBV3-2,-,TRBJ2-3,ASSHAGGTDTQY
TRBV12-3/TRBV12-4,-,TRBJ2-5,ASSLKTGGTQY
TRBV2,-,TRBJ1-1,ASRTGQQNTEAF
TRBV6-2/TRBV6-3,-,TRBJ2-2,ASSYSAGGTMNTGELF
TRBV29-1,-,TRBJ1-4,SVGGRSNEKLF
TRBV18,-,TRBJ1-1,ASRGQGGTEAF
TRBV10-2,-,TRBJ2-2,ASSVRDSLTGELF
TRBV30,-,TRBJ2-7,AWSLSYEQY
TRBV5-4,-,TRBJ1-1,ASSSHRGGTEAF